This TCR beta chain was sequenced during a study of T-cell reconstitution after alpha-beta-depleted transplantation in children. Whole-study findings and limits: A year had passed since transplant, and T-cell counts and diversity by then came mostly from newly produced T cells. By about two months after transplant, alpha-beta T cells reportedly arose from several hundred graft clones that had expanded.

The authors prepared the TCRbeta library with unique molecular identifiers. TCRdb called the PCR reads again in MiXCR, with one record for every CDR3 protein. The table shows around 600,000 distinct CDR3 sequences, with 20% to 25% occurring only once. The length of the CDR3 is 18 residues. CDR1 is MDHEN and CDR2 is SYDVKM in the germline V gene. With 5 bases clipped from V and 0 bases from J, the junction kept 8 bases outside the gene matches. The sample holds a few counts of this clonotype. Its antigen is currently unknown. The chain carries TRBV28 and TRBJ2-1; 12 bases line up with TRBD2. The TCR sequence derives from a boy in the first two years of life who had a stem cell transplant for acute myeloid leukemia, so the T cells may come from the graft donor. Material: PBMCs, mostly from graft donor cells, obtained 360 days after TCRalphabeta/CD19-depleted stem cell transplant. The CDR3 reads CASSPTSGGRYSYNEQFF. In nucleotides, the CDR3 is TGTGCCAGCAGTCCCACTAGCGGGGGGCGCTACTCCTACAATGAGCAGTTCTTC.